The clone carrying this TCR beta chain showed up many times. Its matching antigen is unknown. This specimen belongs to a study of Graves' ophthalmopathy and Graves' hyperthyroidism. CDR3 length: 15 amino acids. With 8 bases clipped from V and 4 bases from J, the junction kept 9 bases outside the gene matches. General study results and limits: Blood repertoires reportedly contained most expanded thyroid clonotypes above 0.001 frequency.

Amplification of TCR beta CDR3 regions used RNA transcripts. The first round was an RT-PCR with HTBI primers, and the second round was a multiplex PCR. TCRdb analysed the multiplex PCR reads with MiXCR anew, one entry per CDR3 protein. This table holds a few hundred thousand distinct CDR3 sequences, roughly 15% found once. This sequence joins TRBV12-3 or TRBV12-4 and TRBJ2-7, with 12 positions matching TRBD2. The receptor was isolated from an adult woman with stable Graves' hyperthyroidism. The source material was peripheral blood. The CDR3 sequence: CASGPTGTSGYEQYF. The CDR3 DNA reads as TGTGCCAGCGGCCCTACCGGGACTAGCGGGTACGAGCAGTACTTC.